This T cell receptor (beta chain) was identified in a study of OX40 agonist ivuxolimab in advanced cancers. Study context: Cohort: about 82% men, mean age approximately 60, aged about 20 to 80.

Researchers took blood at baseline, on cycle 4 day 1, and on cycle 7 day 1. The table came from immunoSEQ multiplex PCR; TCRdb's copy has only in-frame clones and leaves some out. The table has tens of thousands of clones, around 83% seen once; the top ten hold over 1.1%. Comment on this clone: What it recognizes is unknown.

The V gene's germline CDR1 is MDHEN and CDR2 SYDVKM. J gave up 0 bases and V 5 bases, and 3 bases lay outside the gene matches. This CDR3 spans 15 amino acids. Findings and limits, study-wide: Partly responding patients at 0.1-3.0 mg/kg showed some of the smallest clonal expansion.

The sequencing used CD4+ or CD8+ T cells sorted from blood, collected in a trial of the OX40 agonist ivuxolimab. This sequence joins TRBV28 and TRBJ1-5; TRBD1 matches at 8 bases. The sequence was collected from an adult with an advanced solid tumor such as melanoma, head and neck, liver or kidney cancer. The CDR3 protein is CASSGDRGSNQPQHF. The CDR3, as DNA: TGTGCCAGCAGTGGAGACAGGGGTAGCAATCAGCCCCAGCATTTT.